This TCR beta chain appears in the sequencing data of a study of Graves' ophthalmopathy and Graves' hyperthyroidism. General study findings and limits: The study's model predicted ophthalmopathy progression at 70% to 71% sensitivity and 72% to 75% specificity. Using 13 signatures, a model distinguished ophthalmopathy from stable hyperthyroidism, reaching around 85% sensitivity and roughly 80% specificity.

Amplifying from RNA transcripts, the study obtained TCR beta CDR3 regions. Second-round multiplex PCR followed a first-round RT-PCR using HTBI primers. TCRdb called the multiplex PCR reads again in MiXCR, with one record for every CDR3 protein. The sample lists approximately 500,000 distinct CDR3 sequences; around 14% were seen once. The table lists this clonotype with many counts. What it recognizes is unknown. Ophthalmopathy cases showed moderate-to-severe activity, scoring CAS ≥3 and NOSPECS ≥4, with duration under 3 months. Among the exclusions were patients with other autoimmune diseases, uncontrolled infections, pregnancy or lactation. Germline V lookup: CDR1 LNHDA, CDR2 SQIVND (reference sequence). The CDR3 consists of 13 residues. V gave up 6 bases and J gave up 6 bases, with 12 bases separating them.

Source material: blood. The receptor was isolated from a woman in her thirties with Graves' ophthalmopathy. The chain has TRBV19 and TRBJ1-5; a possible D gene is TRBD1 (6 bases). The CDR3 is CASSHTGSQPQHF. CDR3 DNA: TGTGCCAGTAGCCACACAGGGAGTCAGCCCCAGCATTTT.